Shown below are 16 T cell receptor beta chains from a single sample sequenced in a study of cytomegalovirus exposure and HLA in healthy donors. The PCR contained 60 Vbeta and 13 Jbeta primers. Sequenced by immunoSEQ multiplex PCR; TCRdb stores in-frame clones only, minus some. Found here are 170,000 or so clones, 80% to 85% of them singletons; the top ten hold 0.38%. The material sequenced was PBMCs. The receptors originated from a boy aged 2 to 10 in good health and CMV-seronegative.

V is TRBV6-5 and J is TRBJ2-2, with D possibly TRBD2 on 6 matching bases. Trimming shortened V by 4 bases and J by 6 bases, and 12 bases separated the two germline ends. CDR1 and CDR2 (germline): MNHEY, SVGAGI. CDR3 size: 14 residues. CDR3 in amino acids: CASSFSGLPGELFF. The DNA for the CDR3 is TGTGCCAGCAGTTTCAGCGGGCTACCCGGGGAGCTGTTTTTT.

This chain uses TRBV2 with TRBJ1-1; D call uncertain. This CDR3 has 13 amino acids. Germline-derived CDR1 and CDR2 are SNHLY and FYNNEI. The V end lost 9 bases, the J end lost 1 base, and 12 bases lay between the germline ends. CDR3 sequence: CARSNTENTEAFF. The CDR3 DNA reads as TGTGCCAGGAGTAACACAGAGAACACTGAAGCTTTCTTT.

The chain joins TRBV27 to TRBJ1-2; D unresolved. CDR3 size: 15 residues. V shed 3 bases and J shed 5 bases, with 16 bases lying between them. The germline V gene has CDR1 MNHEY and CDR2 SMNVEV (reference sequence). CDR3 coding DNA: TGTGCCAGCAGTTTTATTAGAGCAAAACCTTATGGCTACACCTTC. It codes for CASSFIRAKPYGYTF.

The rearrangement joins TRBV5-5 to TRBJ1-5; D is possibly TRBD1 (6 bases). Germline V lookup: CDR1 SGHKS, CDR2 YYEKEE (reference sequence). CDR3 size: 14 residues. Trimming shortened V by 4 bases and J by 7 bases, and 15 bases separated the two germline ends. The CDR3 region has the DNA TGTGCCAGCAGCCCTGGGGGCGGGAGCCAGCCCCAGCATTTT. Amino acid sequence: CASSPGGGSQPQHF. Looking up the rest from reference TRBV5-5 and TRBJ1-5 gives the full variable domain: DAGVTQSPTHLIKTRGQQVTLRCSPISGHKSVSWYQQVLGQGPQFIFQYYEKEERGRGNFPDRFSARQFPNYSSELNVNALLLGDSALYLCASSPGGGSQPQHFGDGTRLSIL.

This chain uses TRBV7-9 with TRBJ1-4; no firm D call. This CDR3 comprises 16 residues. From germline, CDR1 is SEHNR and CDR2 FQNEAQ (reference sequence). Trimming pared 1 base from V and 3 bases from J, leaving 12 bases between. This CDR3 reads CASSLGSPAANEKLFF. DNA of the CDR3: TGTGCCAGCAGCTTAGGATCCCCGGCGGCTAATGAAAAACTGTTTTTT. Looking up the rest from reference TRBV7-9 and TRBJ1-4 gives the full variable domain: DTGVSQNPRHKITKRGQNVTFRCDPISEHNRLYWYRQTLGQGPEFLTYFQNEAQLEKSRLLSDRFSAERPKGSFSTLEIQRTEQGDSAMYLCASSLGSPAANEKLFFGSGTQLSVL.

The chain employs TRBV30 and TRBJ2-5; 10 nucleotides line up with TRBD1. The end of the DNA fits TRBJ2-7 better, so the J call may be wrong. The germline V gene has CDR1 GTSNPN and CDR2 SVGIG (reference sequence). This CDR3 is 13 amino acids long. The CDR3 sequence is CACGGDRGGEQYF. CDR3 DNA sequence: TGTGCCTGCGGGGGGGACAGGGGAGGCGAGCAGTACTTC.

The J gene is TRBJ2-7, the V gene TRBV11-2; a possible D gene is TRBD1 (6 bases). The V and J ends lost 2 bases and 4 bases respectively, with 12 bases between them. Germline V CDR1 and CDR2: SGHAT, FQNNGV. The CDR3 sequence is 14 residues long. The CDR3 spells CASSLPSQGYEQYF. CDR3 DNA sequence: TGTGCCAGCAGCTTACCTAGCCAGGGGTACGAGCAGTACTTC.

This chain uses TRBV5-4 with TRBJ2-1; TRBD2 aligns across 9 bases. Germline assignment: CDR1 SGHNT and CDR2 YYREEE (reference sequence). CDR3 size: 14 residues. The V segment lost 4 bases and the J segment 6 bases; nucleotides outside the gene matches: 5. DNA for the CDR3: TGTGCCAGCAGCCCGGGACTAGCAGGCAATGAGCAGTTCTTC. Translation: CASSPGLAGNEQFF.

The CDR3 here is CAPPGGRACEQYF. The CDR3 bases are TGTGCCCCCCCGGGCGGGAGGGCTTGTGAGCAGTACTTC. The rearrangement joins TRBV27 to TRBJ2-7, with 9 positions matching TRBD2. With 11 bases clipped from V and 7 bases from J, the junction kept 12 bases outside the gene matches. The CDR3 is 13 residues long. CDR1 and CDR2 (germline): MNHEY, SMNVEV (reference sequence).

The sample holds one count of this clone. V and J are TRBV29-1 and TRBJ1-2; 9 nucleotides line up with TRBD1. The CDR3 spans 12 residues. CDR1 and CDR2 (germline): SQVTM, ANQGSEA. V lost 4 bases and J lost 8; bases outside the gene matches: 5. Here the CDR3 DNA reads TGCAGCGTTGGCCCGACAGGGGGAGGCTACACCTTC. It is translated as CSVGPTGGGYTF.

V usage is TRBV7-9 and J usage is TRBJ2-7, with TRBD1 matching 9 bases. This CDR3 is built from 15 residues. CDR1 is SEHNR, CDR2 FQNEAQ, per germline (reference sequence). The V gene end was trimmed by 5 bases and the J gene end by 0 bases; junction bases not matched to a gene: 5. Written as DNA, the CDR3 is TGTGCCAGCAGCGGACAGGGGAGAGACTCCTACGAGCAGTACTTC. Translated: CASSGQGRDSYEQYF.

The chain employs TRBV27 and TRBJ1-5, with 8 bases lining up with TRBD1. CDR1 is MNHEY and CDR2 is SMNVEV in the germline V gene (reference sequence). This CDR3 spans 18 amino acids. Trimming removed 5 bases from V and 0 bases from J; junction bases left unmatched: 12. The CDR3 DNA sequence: TGTGCCAGCAGTCCCCTCGGGACAGGATCAATTAGCAATCAGCCCCAGCATTTT. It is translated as CASSPLGTGSISNQPQHF.

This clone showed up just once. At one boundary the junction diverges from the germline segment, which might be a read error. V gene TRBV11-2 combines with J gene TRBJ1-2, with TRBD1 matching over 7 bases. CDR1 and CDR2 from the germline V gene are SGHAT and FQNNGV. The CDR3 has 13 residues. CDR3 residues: CASSLGGTAPAHF. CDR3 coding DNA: TGTGCCAGCAGCTTAGGTGGGACAGCCCCGGCTCACTTC.

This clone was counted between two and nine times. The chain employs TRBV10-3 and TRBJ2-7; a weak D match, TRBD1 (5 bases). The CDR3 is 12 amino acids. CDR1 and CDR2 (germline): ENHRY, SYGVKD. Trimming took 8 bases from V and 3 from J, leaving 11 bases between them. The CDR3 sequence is CAIGQGDYEQYF. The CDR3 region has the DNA TGTGCCATCGGGCAGGGCGACTACGAGCAGTACTTC.

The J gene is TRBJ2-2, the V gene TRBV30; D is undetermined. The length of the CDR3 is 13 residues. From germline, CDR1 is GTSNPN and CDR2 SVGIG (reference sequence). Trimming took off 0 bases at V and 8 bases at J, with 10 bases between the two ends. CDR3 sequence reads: CAWSVLGGGELFF. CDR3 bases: TGTGCCTGGAGTGTACTCGGCGGAGGGGAGCTGTTTTTT.

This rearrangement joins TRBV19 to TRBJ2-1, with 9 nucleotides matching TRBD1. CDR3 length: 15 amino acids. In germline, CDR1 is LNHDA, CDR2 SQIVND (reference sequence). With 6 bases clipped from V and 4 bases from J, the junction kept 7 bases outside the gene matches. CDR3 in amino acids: CASRTTGGLYNEQFF. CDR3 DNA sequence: TGTGCCAGTAGAACAACAGGGGGCCTTTACAATGAGCAGTTCTTC. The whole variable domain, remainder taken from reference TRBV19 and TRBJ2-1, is DGGITQSPKYLFRKEGQNVTLSCEQNLNHDAMYWYRQDPGQGLRLIYYSQIVNDFQKGDIAEGYSVSREKKESFPLTVTSAQKNPTAFYLCASRTTGGLYNEQFFGPGTRLTVL.